The 30 T cell receptor beta chains listed next were all sequenced from one sample in a study of blood T cell repertoires in COVID-19. Clones were read by immunoSEQ multiplex PCR, and TCRdb kept only the in-frame ones, dropping some. Of about 220,000 clones in the sample, approximately 90% were seen once. Sequenced: PBMCs or T cells enriched from blood (not recorded which). These receptors originate from a woman aged 35 to 49 with acute COVID-19.

In this sample, this clone turned up once. The genes are TRBV24-1 and TRBJ1-2, with D possibly TRBD1 on 5 matching bases. Germline V CDR1 and CDR2: KGHDR, SFDVKD. Trimming removed 4 bases from V and 3 bases from J, with 14 bases in between. The CDR3 covers 15 residues. CDR3 in DNA: TGTGCCACCAGTGACCCTTGGGGGGGACACTATGGCTACACCTTC. Translation gives CATSDPWGGHYGYTF.

This chain connects TRBV3-1 (or the pseudogene TRBV3-2) to TRBJ2-1; tentatively, D is TRBD2 (5 bases). The V gene's germline CDR1 is LGHDT and CDR2 YNNKEL (reference sequence). V dropped 0 bases and J dropped 5 bases, with 14 bases sitting between them. This CDR3 contains 16 residues. The CDR3 sequence is CASSQDLPSIHNEQFF. The CDR3 DNA is TGTGCCAGCAGCCAAGATCTCCCTAGCATCCACAATGAGCAGTTCTTC.

This clone showed up just once. The chain is built from TRBV19 and TRBJ1-2; 9 nucleotides match TRBD1. V was pared by 5 bases and J by 2 bases, with 6 bases of the junction left unmatched. Germline V gene lookup returns CDR1 LNHDA and CDR2 SQIVND (reference sequence). This CDR3 comprises 15 residues. Here the CDR3 reads CASSPWTGVNYGYTF. The CDR3 coding sequence is TGTGCCAGTAGTCCCTGGACAGGGGTAAACTATGGCTACACCTTC.

The rearrangement links TRBV4-3 to TRBJ1-4; perhaps TRBD1 as D (5 bases). Between the trimmed V and J ends, which lost 4 bases and 3 bases, there was a span of 15 bases. This CDR3 has 16 amino acids. Germline CDR1 is LGHNA and CDR2 is YSLEER. Written as DNA, the CDR3 is TGCGCCAGCAGCCTCTCCCCGGCGGGGGCTAATGAAAAACTGTTTTTT. It is translated as CASSLSPAGANEKLFF.

Remarks on this clone: The sample holds other DNA sequences that translate to the same CDR3. The rearrangement uses TRBV19 and TRBJ2-2; D might be TRBD1 (5 bases). The CDR3 is 15 amino acids. Germline-derived CDR1 and CDR2 are LNHDA and SQIVND (reference sequence). V was trimmed by 3 bases and J by 2 bases, leaving 10 bases between them. CDR3: CASSIDSLNTGELFF. The CDR3, as DNA: TGTGCCAGTAGTATCGACAGCTTAAACACCGGGGAGCTGTTTTTT.

This chain connects TRBV6-1 to TRBJ1-2; 7 nucleotides agree with TRBD1. The CDR3 runs to 14 residues. Germline V gene data show CDR1 as MNHNS and CDR2 as SASEGT. The J segment lost 4 bases and the V segment lost 1 base, leaving 3 bases of the junction unmatched. CDR3 bases: TGTGCCAGCAGTGAAGGGGACAGAGGCTATGGCTACACCTTC. It codes for CASSEGDRGYGYTF.

The chain recombines TRBV6-2 or TRBV6-3 with TRBJ2-2, with D perhaps TRBD2 (6 bases). CDR1 is MNHEY, CDR2 SVGEGT, per germline. V dropped 3 bases and J dropped 6 bases, with 11 bases sitting between them. The CDR3 sequence is 14 residues long. The CDR3 nucleotides read TGTGCCAGCAGTTATTTCGGGACTTCCGGGGAGCTGTTTTTT. Protein sequence: CASSYFGTSGELFF.

As for this clone: The sample holds other DNA sequences that translate to the same CDR3. V gene TRBV12-3 or TRBV12-4 combines with J gene TRBJ2-3; D unresolved. Trimming stripped 5 bases from V and 5 bases from J, with 5 bases between. The CDR3 is made up of 11 amino acids. Written as DNA, the CDR3 is TGTGCCAGCAGTCCTCTAGATACGCAGTATTTT. Protein sequence: CASSPLDTQYF.

The chain combines TRBV24-1 with TRBJ2-5, with a weak D call TRBD2 (6 bases). Per germline, CDR1 KGHDR and CDR2 SFDVKD. The CDR3 covers 13 residues. V lost 9 bases to trimming and J lost 5 bases, with 15 bases between them. CDR3 sequence: CATAGTQRETQYF. The CDR3 bases are TGTGCCACCGCAGGGACTCAGAGGGAGACCCAGTACTTC.

The chain combines TRBV6-5 with TRBJ2-4; 8 bases fit TRBD1. Germline V gene data show CDR1 as MNHEY and CDR2 as SVGAGI. V shed 4 bases and J 6 bases; nucleotides not matched to a gene: 5. This CDR3 contains 14 residues. CDR3 sequence reads: CASSSRQGSNIQYF. The CDR3 DNA follows: TGTGCCAGCAGTTCACGACAGGGGTCAAACATTCAGTACTTC.

The CDR3 protein is CASSLDLRYRYGYTF. The CDR3 DNA is TGCGCCAGCAGCTTGGACCTGCGCTACCGCTATGGCTACACCTTC. V gene TRBV5-1 combines with J gene TRBJ1-2; D remains unclear. Per germline, CDR1 SGHRS and CDR2 YFSETQ. V shed 0 bases and J shed 4 bases, with 13 bases lying between them. This CDR3 has 15 amino acids.

The chain uses TRBV6-5 and TRBJ2-1, with 11 positions matching TRBD2. Per germline, CDR1 MNHEY and CDR2 SVGAGI. Losses at the gene ends were 6 bases for V and 6 bases for J; bases not matched to a gene: 4. The CDR3 loop spans 14 amino acids. CDR3 DNA: TGTGCCAGCAGCGGACTAGCGGGCTTCAATGAGCAGTTCTTC. Amino acids: CASSGLAGFNEQFF.

In nucleotides, the CDR3 is TGTGCCAGCAGTCATTCGAAAGTAGCGGGAGGCTACAATGAGCAGTTCTTC. Translated, it gives CASSHSKVAGGYNEQFF. The V and J genes are TRBV6-2 or TRBV6-3 and TRBJ2-1, with 10 bases lining up with TRBD2. The germline V gene encodes CDR1 MNHEY and CDR2 SVGEGT. V gave up 5 bases and J gave up 3 bases; unmatched junction bases: 10. The length of the CDR3 is 17 residues.

The chain recombines TRBV18 with TRBJ2-5; the match to TRBD2 covers 7 bases. V shed 0 bases and J 7 bases; nucleotides not matched to a gene: 2. Germline values: CDR1 KGHSH, CDR2 LQKENI. This CDR3 has 13 residues. CDR3 protein: CASSPPSSGTQYF. The CDR3 coding sequence is TGTGCCAGCTCACCACCGTCTAGCGGGACCCAGTACTTC.

The rearrangement uses TRBV4-3 and TRBJ1-4, with TRBD1 matching 10 bases. V shed 4 bases, J shed 10 bases, and the junction held 6 bases outside the gene matches. The CDR3 consists of 14 residues. Germline V gene sequence: CDR1 LGHNA, CDR2 YSLEER. The CDR3 loop is CASSPGQGSVKLFF. The CDR3, as DNA: TGCGCCAGCAGCCCGGGACAGGGGTCTGTAAAACTGTTTTTT.

The CDR3 DNA reads as TGTGCCAGCAGCTTAGGACGGGAGGGGGAGGGACGTAGGAACACTGAAGCTTTCTTT. As protein: CASSLGREGEGRRNTEAFF. The rearrangement links TRBV11-2 to TRBJ1-1; possibly TRBD1 for D (6 bases). Germline V CDR1 and CDR2: SGHAT, FQNNGV. CDR3 length: 19 residues. The V end was cut by 1 base, the J end by 1 base, with 22 bases between.

The chain combines TRBV14 with TRBJ1-2, with a weak D call TRBD1 (5 bases). V shed 0 bases and J shed 7 bases, with 6 bases lying between them. In germline, CDR1 is SGHDN, CDR2 FVKESK. The CDR3 has 12 residues. CDR3 region: CASSQDRVGYTF. CDR3 bases: TGTGCCAGCAGCCAAGACAGGGTTGGCTACACCTTC.

The rearrangement uses TRBV19 and TRBJ2-5; tentative D call: TRBD1 (6 bases). Germline V lookup: CDR1 LNHDA, CDR2 SQIVND (reference sequence). This CDR3 contains 15 residues. V was trimmed by 3 bases and J by 2 bases, leaving 13 bases between them. This CDR3 reads CASSIPGDTQETQYF. CDR3 DNA sequence: TGTGCCAGTAGTATCCCAGGGGACACACAAGAGACCCAGTACTTC.

The V call is TRBV5-6, the J call TRBJ2-1; D possibly corresponds to TRBD1 (6 bases). CDR3 length equals 15 residues. Germline CDR1 SGHDT, CDR2 YYEEEE. V was cut by 0 bases and J by 5 bases, with 12 bases left in between. In nucleotides, the CDR3 is TGTGCCAGCAGCTTGGTTTTGGGGGCCCACAATGAGCAGTTCTTC. It yields the protein CASSLVLGAHNEQFF.

This chain joins TRBV7-2 and TRBJ2-3, with D perhaps matching TRBD2 (6 bases). This CDR3 comprises 15 residues. V was pared by 5 bases and J by 7 bases, with 19 bases between. Germline CDR1 and CDR2: SGHTA and FQGNSA. CDR3 loop: CASSRGTPPVNTQYF. The CDR3 coding sequence is TGTGCCAGCAGCCGCGGGACTCCGCCGGTGAATACGCAGTATTTT.

This chain connects TRBV30 to TRBJ1-5, with a weak D call TRBD1 (5 bases). V lost 5 bases, J lost 8 bases, and 16 bases lay in between. This CDR3 has 13 residues. CDR1 is GTSNPN and CDR2 is SVGIG in the germline V gene (reference sequence). The CDR3 region is CAWSRGGKEPQHF. DNA for the CDR3: TGTGCCTGGTCCCGGGGCGGGAAGGAGCCCCAGCATTTT.

The genes are TRBV18 and TRBJ1-1; the D gene is possibly TRBD1 (6 bases). Per germline, CDR1 KGHSH and CDR2 LQKENI. The length of the CDR3 is 14 residues. V was cut by 3 bases and J by 4 bases, with 12 bases left in between. The CDR3 DNA sequence: TGTGCCAGCTCACCGGCAACAGGGTCCACTGAAGCTTTCTTT. This encodes CASSPATGSTEAFF.

Concerning this clone: In the same sample, other DNA sequences code for this CDR3. The CDR3 bases are TGCGCCAGCAGCCTGGTAGCGGATACGCAGTATTTT. As protein: CASSLVADTQYF. J is TRBJ2-3 and V is TRBV5-1; D possibly corresponds to TRBD2 (5 bases). Germline CDR1 SGHRS, CDR2 YFSETQ. V shed 4 bases and J shed 6 bases, with 9 bases lying between them. The CDR3 sequence is 12 residues long. The full variable domain, in which reference TRBV5-1 and TRBJ2-3 provide the parts outside the CDR3, is KAGVTQTPRYLIKTRGQQVTLSCSPISGHRSVSWYQQTPGQGLQFLFEYFSETQRNKGNFPGRFSGRQFSNSRSEMNVSTLELGDSALYLCASSLVADTQYFGPGTRLTVL.

This chain links TRBV5-4 with TRBJ2-2; D call uncertain. Germline V gene data show CDR1 as SGHNT and CDR2 as YYREEE (reference sequence). The CDR3 has 15 residues. V was clipped by 6 bases and J by 6 bases, with 18 bases between them. The CDR3, as DNA: TGTGCCAGCACGCGCGCTGGCACGGCGGCCGGGGAGCTGTTTTTT. It translates to CASTRAGTAAGELFF.

The chain couples TRBV25-1 to TRBJ2-1; possibly TRBD1 for D (6 bases). In germline, CDR1 is MGHDK, CDR2 SYGVNS. V was shortened by 6 bases and J by 8 bases, with 14 bases between the two germline ends. The CDR3 runs 13 residues. CDR3 sequence reads: CASSPPDRHEQFF. The CDR3 DNA sequence: TGTGCCAGCAGCCCGCCCGACAGGCATGAGCAGTTCTTC.

The chain combines TRBV4-1 with TRBJ2-3; 11 nucleotides align to TRBD2. J was trimmed by 7 bases and V by 4 bases; bases with no gene match: 7. From germline, CDR1 is MGHRA and CDR2 YSYEKL. CDR3 length: 15 residues. CDR3 in amino acids: CASSLTSGRVNTQYF. CDR3 sequence (DNA): TGCGCCAGCAGCCTCACTAGCGGGAGAGTGAATACGCAGTATTTT.

The rearrangement links TRBV9 to TRBJ2-7; D is undetermined. Germline V gives CDR1 SGDLS, CDR2 YYNGEE. The V gene lost 2 bases and the J gene lost 4 bases, with 16 bases spanning the gap. The CDR3 loop spans 15 amino acids. The CDR3 DNA is TGTGCCAGCAGCGTGGGCAGGAACCACTTTTACGAGCAGTACTTC. Translation gives CASSVGRNHFYEQYF.

CDR3 residues: CASSALAGGETQYF. The CDR3, as DNA: TGTGCCAGCAGCGCCCTAGCGGGAGGGGAGACCCAGTACTTC. This chain uses TRBV7-2 with TRBJ2-5; TRBD2 matches at 12 bases. The CDR3 runs to 14 residues. Germline CDR1 and CDR2: SGHTA and FQGNSA. Trimming cost V 5 bases and J 5 bases; bases outside gene matches: 3.

The V gene is TRBV24-1, the J gene TRBJ2-2; 7 bases align to TRBD2. V lost 6 bases and J lost 3; bases outside the gene matches: 3. Germline values: CDR1 KGHDR, CDR2 SFDVKD. CDR3 length: 14 residues. The CDR3: CATSWGGDTGELFF. CDR3 DNA: TGTGCCACCAGTTGGGGGGGGGACACCGGGGAGCTGTTTTTT.

This chain uses TRBV7-2 with TRBJ2-3; 16 nucleotides line up with TRBD2. V lost 5 bases and J lost 4; bases outside the gene matches: 9. The CDR3 loop spans 18 amino acids. CDR1 is SGHTA, CDR2 FQGNSA, per germline. CDR3 in amino acids: CASSATPGTSGRADTQYF. The CDR3 DNA is TGTGCCAGCAGCGCAACCCCCGGGACTAGCGGGAGGGCAGATACGCAGTATTTT.